This paragraph covers one T cell receptor (beta chain) sequence. Its antigen is undetermined. The CDR3 extends over 18 amino acids. The germline V gene has CDR1 LGHDT and CDR2 YNNKEL (reference sequence). Trimming took 0 bases from V and 1 from J; bases not matched to a gene: 8. The repertoire was sequenced with immunoSEQ multiplex PCR; TCRdb's copy has only in-frame clones and lacks some. The sample consists of fewer than 300,000 clones, approximately 93% of them appearing once. This sample is drawn from a study of T cell responses to AZD1222 COVID-19 vaccine. The study, taken as a whole, reports: Samples come after the peak T cell response, not at day 14. Donors, mostly white British, included more females; clonal diversity was possibly underestimated. Epitopes outside B.1.351 and B.1.1.7 mutated regions reportedly drew nearly half of spike TCRs. Baseline antibody screening turned up just six seropositive AZD1222 recipients.

The sequencing here drew on peripheral blood, taken on day 0 of AZD1222 vaccination. This receptor was identified in an adult in good health. V gene TRBV3-1 (or the pseudogene TRBV3-2) combines with J gene TRBJ2-7; 11 bases line up with TRBD2. The CDR3 DNA reads TGTGCCAGCAGCCAAGAGGACTTAGCGGGAGGGCCTTCCTACGAGCAGTACTTC. This gives the protein CASSQEDLAGGPSYEQYF.